Here is one TCR beta chain with its context. These data belong to a study of blood T cell repertoires in COVID-19. In the study overall: There were acute and convalescent COVID-19 samples, and they came from the United States, Italy and Spain.

Libraries were prepared by immunoSEQ multiplex PCR; TCRdb keeps only in-frame clonotypes and omits some of them. The profile covers about 220,000 clones, with around 84% appearing a single time and 15% to 20% taken by the ten largest. Sample: peripheral blood. The sequence came from a young man with active or convalescent COVID-19.

CDR3 DNA sequence: TGTGCCAGCAGTTACTCGAGGACAGGGGGTGAAGCTTTCTTT. Translating gives CASSYSRTGGEAFF. This chain connects TRBV6-5 to TRBJ1-1; 10 bases line up with TRBD1. The junction had 2 bases not matched to a gene; V was cut back by 0 bases and J by 7 bases. The CDR3 covers 14 residues. Germline V gene lookup returns CDR1 MNHEY and CDR2 SVGAGI.